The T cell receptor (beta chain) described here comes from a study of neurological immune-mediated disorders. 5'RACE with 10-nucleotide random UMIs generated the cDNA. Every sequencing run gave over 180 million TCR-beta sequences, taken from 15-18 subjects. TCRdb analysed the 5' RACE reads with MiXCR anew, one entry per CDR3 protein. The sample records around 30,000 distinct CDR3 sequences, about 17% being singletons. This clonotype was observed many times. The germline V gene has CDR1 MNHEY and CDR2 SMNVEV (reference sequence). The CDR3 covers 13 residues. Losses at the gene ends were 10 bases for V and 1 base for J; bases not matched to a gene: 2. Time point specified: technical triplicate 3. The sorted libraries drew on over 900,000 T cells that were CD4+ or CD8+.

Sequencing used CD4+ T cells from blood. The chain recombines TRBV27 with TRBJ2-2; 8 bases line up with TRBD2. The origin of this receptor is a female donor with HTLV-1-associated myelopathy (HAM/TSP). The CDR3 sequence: CATRGGNTGELFF. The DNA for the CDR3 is TGTGCCACCCGGGGGGGGAACACCGGGGAGCTGTTTTTT.